The T cell receptor beta chain under discussion was sequenced for a study of blood T cell repertoires in COVID-19. About the research overall: Samples taken during acute and convalescent COVID-19 were collected in the United States, Italy and Spain. Sample material is recorded as cDNA or gDNA derived from T cells, B-cell-depleted T cells, or PBMCs.

Individuals drawn from under 30 US areas were roughly 18 to 100 years old. Participant-reported clinical history was the basis for cohort assignment. The data were produced by immunoSEQ multiplex PCR, yet TCRdb's version contains in-frame clones alone and is incomplete. The sample records about 300,000 clones, about 90% being singletons. This CDR3 comprises 15 residues. Germline V lookup: CDR1 LGHDT, CDR2 YNNKEL (reference sequence). V was clipped by 3 bases and J by 4 bases; unmatched bases: 8. This clone was detected a few times. The sequenced material came from PBMCs or T cells enriched from blood (not recorded which). This clonotype was sampled from a woman between 45 and 65 years old who had been exposed to COVID-19. V is TRBV3-1 (or the pseudogene TRBV3-2) and J is TRBJ1-2, with TRBD1 matching 7 bases. The CDR3 DNA sequence: TGTGCCAGCAGCCACGCGGACAGGTTTGGCTATGGCTACACCTTC. It translates to CASSHADRFGYGYTF.